This paragraph reports one T cell receptor beta chain. Its antigen is as yet unknown. CDR1 is MDHEN and CDR2 is SYDVKM in the germline V gene. The CDR3 consists of 13 residues. These data come from a study of blood T cells in healthy people across ages. Whole-study results and caveats: In the absence of known donor CMV status, changes in expanded clonotypes were possibly confounded. A strong correlation between TCR beta diversity and naive T cell percentage was seen.

Alongside a J-beta primer mix, a sample-barcoded 5' primer served in a second PCR lasting roughly 7 to 12 cycles. Each cDNA molecule received a tag from a template-switch adaptor that had 12 random nucleotides. TCRdb independently ran MiXCR on the 5' RACE reads; one entry per CDR3 protein. The table has 800,000 to 950,000 distinct CDR3 sequences, under 35% seen once; the top ten hold roughly 10%. The same data also went into a second study, on T cells of mothers and their children. That paper states: Three healthy Caucasian mothers gave samples, and so did their six children.

The V gene is TRBV28, the J gene TRBJ2-4; possibly TRBD1 or TRBD2 for D (6 bases each). The closer fit of TRBJ2-5 to the DNA end suggests the J call may be wrong. The receptor's source is a woman between 35 and 50 years old in good health. The sample was blood. CDR3 amino acids: CASTLGGKGTQYF. CDR3 DNA: TGTGCCAGCACCCTAGGGGGGAAGGGGACCCAGTACTTC.